This is a list of T cell receptor beta chains from one sample in a study of Graves' ophthalmopathy and Graves' hyperthyroidism. TCRdb itself ran the multiplex PCR reads through MiXCR, one entry per CDR3 protein. The top ten hold approximately 9.8% of the sample, which has some 520,000 distinct CDR3 sequences, about an eighth seen once. The sample was blood. The receptors come from a woman aged 25 to 39 with Graves' ophthalmopathy. Each CDR3 is given with its conserved first and last residue. A D gene is named only where the DNA matches it firmly. Clone size is stated in some rows and not others, as once, few, many or a class when expanded.

TRBJ1-1,many,NA,TRBV19,CASSIRGDTEAFF,TGTGCCAGTAGTATTCGGGGGGACACTGAAGCTTTCTTT
TRBJ1-5,many,TRBD1,TRBV12-3/TRBV12-4,CASSPTGVGQPQHF,TGTGCCAGCAGTCCGACAGGGGTGGGTCAGCCCCAGCATTTT
TRBJ2-5,few,NA,TRBV6-1,CASTLGVGSKTQYF,TGTGCCAGCACCTTAGGGGTGGGGTCCAAGACCCAGTACTTC
TRBJ2-7,many,TRBD2,TRBV15,CATSRDPLPGTSNEQYF,TGTGCCACCAGCAGAGATCCCCTTCCCGGGACTAGCAACGAGCAGTACTTC
TRBJ1-5,many,TRBD1,TRBV13,CASSRGSQGSVWRRNQPQHF,TGTGCCAGCAGCCGAGGGTCACAGGGGTCCGTTTGGCGGAGAAATCAGCCCCAGCATTTT
TRBJ1-6,many,TRBD1,TRBV12-3/TRBV12-4,CASSLGDRGNSPLHF,TGTGCCAGCAGTTTAGGGGACAGGGGGAATTCACCCCTCCACTTT
TRBJ1-1,many,NA,TRBV2,CASSTDGNTEAFF,TGTGCCAGCAGTACGGACGGGAACACTGAAGCTTTCTTT
TRBJ2-3,many,TRBD2,TRBV5-1,CASSRGLAETDTQYF,TGCGCCAGCAGCAGGGGACTAGCGGAAACAGATACGCAGTATTTT
TRBJ1-1,many,NA,TRBV2,CASRIDTGLKAFF,TGTGCCAGCAGGATCGATACAGGGTTGAAAGCTTTCTTT
TRBJ2-5,NA,NA,TRBV15,CATSREGRAQETQYF,TGTGCCACCAGCCGAGAGGGCAGGGCGCAAGAGACCCAGTACTTC
TRBJ1-2,many,NA,TRBV5-1,CASSQMPAYGYTF,TGCGCCAGCAGCCAAATGCCCGCCTATGGCTACACCTTC